These 17 T cell receptor beta chains share one sample of origin, sequenced in a study of neoadjuvant anti-PD-1 for oral cavity cancer. TCRdb's copy holds only in-frame clones and misses some; the assay was immunoSEQ multiplex PCR. The repertoire includes some 66,000 clones, about 86% of them detected once, and roughly 3.5% sits in the top ten. The sample was PBMCs, taken before nivolumab (anti-PD-1) treatment. Receptor source: a person between 35 and 79 years old with oral cavity squamous cell carcinoma.

This rearrangement joins TRBV5-4 to TRBJ1-2; 10 nucleotides line up with TRBD1. J gave up 8 bases and V 2 bases, and 9 bases lay outside the gene matches. Germline CDR1 and CDR2: SGHNT and YYREEE (reference sequence). The CDR3 totals 15 residues. The CDR3 bases are TGTGCCAGCAGCTTACAAGGGACAGGGGCTGGAGGCTACACCTTC. This encodes CASSLQGTGAGGYTF.

The chain recombines TRBV5-1 with TRBJ2-5, with 7 positions matching TRBD1. CDR3 length: 15 amino acids. Unmatched junction bases numbered 5, after V lost 3 bases and J lost 0 bases. The germline CDR1 and CDR2 sequences are SGHRS and YFSETQ. The CDR3 region has the DNA TGCGCCAGCAGCTCATCCGGGACAGACCAAGAGACCCAGTACTTC. Translated, it gives CASSSSGTDQETQYF.

V gene TRBV29-1 combines with J gene TRBJ2-5; maybe TRBD2 (6 bases). From germline, CDR1 is SQVTM and CDR2 ANQGSEA. CDR3 length: 13 residues. Trimming shortened V by 8 bases and J by 4 bases, and 17 bases separated the two germline ends. The DNA for the CDR3 is TGCAGCTTCACCGGGAGCCTCACAGAGACCCAGTACTTC. This sequence encodes CSFTGSLTETQYF.

In its sample, this clone was seen a few times. V usage is TRBV2 and J usage is TRBJ2-7; D is uncertain. Per the germline V gene, CDR1 is SNHLY and CDR2 is FYNNEI. CDR3 length equals 10 residues. Deletions cut 6 bases from V and 9 bases from J, with 9 bases between. The CDR3 coding sequence is TGTGCCAGCAGGACGGGTGTGCAGTACTTC. Amino acid sequence: CASRTGVQYF.

This clone occurred a few times. This rearrangement joins TRBV30 to TRBJ1-2; possible D gene TRBD1, 5 bases. The germline V gene encodes CDR1 GTSNPN and CDR2 SVGIG (reference sequence). The CDR3 consists of 14 residues. Trimming removed 2 bases from V and 7 bases from J, with 17 bases in between. CDR3 bases: TGTGCCTGGAGTCTCGGACCAAGGGGACGTGGCTACACCTTC. Protein sequence: CAWSLGPRGRGYTF.

The chain carries TRBV6-1 and TRBJ2-4; D possibly corresponds to TRBD2 (5 bases). The germline V gene has CDR1 MNHNS and CDR2 SASEGT. V was shortened by 6 bases and J by 6 bases, with 9 bases between the two germline ends. This CDR3 comprises 12 residues. The CDR3 region has the DNA TGTGCCAGCAGGGGTGCGGGAAACATTCAGTACTTC. Translating it yields CASRGAGNIQYF.

This clone was counted between two and nine times. CDR3 sequence (DNA): TGTGCCAGCAGCTCCCTAGGGACAGGGGCGTACGAGCAGTACTTC. This translates into CASSSLGTGAYEQYF. The chain carries TRBV7-8 and TRBJ2-7; TRBD1 matches at 10 bases. The CDR3 extends over 15 amino acids. J was trimmed by 4 bases and V by 4 bases; bases with no gene match: 7. Germline V lookup: CDR1 SGHVS, CDR2 FQNEAQ.

The J gene is TRBJ2-5, the V gene TRBV7-9; D is undetermined. This CDR3 region has 13 residues. CDR1 SEHNR and CDR2 FQNEAQ come from the germline V gene (reference sequence). The ends were cut back, 2 bases at V and 5 bases at J, with 9 bases in the middle. The CDR3 region is CASSLMEPETQYF. CDR3 nucleotides: TGTGCCAGCAGCTTAATGGAGCCGGAGACCCAGTACTTC.

The chain's CDR3 is CASSEALEGVQPQHF. As DNA, the CDR3 is TGTGCCAGCAGTGAAGCTTTGGAAGGGGTTCAGCCCCAGCATTTT. The J gene is TRBJ1-5, the V gene TRBV6-1; TRBD1 might be the D (5 bases). This CDR3 is built from 15 residues. Germline-derived CDR1 and CDR2 are MNHNS and SASEGT. Trimming pared 0 bases from V and 6 bases from J, leaving 12 bases between.

The chain employs TRBV10-1 and TRBJ2-7; 7 nucleotides line up with TRBD1. In germline, CDR1 is WNHNN, CDR2 SYGVQD (reference sequence). The V segment lost 5 bases and the J segment 3 bases; nucleotides outside the gene matches: 16. The CDR3 contains 17 residues. The CDR3 here is CASSYVPLQGINYEQYF. The DNA of the CDR3 is TGCGCCAGCAGTTATGTCCCTTTACAGGGGATTAACTACGAGCAGTACTTC.

CDR3 sequence reads: CASSEARGLGITKQYF. DNA of the CDR3: TGCGCCAGCAGTGAGGCCCGGGGTTTAGGAATTACCAAGCAGTACTTC. This sequence joins TRBV10-1 and TRBJ2-7, with D possibly being TRBD2 (5 bases). CDR3 length: 16 residues. Trimming removed 2 bases at V and 8 bases at J, with 22 bases between. In germline, CDR1 is WNHNN, CDR2 SYGVQD (reference sequence).

The chain uses TRBV2 and TRBJ2-4, with TRBD1 matching over 10 bases. The CDR3 is 20 residues long. Germline values: CDR1 SNHLY, CDR2 FYNNEI. The junction had 20 bases not matched to a gene; V was cut back by 6 bases and J by 3 bases. This chain's CDR3 is CASRRGGGTGVLGYKNIQYF. The CDR3 DNA reads as TGTGCCAGCAGGAGAGGGGGAGGGACAGGGGTTTTAGGATACAAAAACATTCAGTACTTC.

V gene TRBV5-1 combines with J gene TRBJ2-5; 10 bases are shared with TRBD2. The CDR3 runs 15 residues. The V and J ends lost 1 base and 4 bases, in that order; junction bases with no gene match: 4. CDR1 is SGHRS, CDR2 YFSETQ, per germline. In DNA form, the CDR3 reads TGCGCCAGCAGCTTGAGCCTAGCGGGAGTAGAGACCCAGTACTTC. It yields the protein CASSLSLAGVETQYF.

This rearrangement joins TRBV21-1 to TRBJ2-3; TRBD2 is the table's D call, not checked against the DNA. TRBV21-1 is classified as a pseudogene. This CDR3 is built from 19 residues. CDR3 bases: TGTGCCAGCAGCCCCCGACGACCGGGACTAGCGGGAGTCACAGATACGCAGTATTTT. Translation: CASSPRRPGLAGVTDTQYF.

The V and J genes are TRBV5-1 and TRBJ2-1, with 9 bases aligning to TRBD1. Germline assignment: CDR1 SGHRS and CDR2 YFSETQ. V lost 5 bases to trimming and J lost 6 bases; unmatched junction nucleotides: 6. CDR3 length: 14 amino acids. CDR3 nucleotides: TGCGCCAGCAGTCCCGGGACAGGGAGCAATGAGCAGTTCTTC. It translates to CASSPGTGSNEQFF.

The rearrangement links TRBV19 to TRBJ1-1; 11 positions match TRBD1. Looked up from germline, CDR1 is LNHDA and CDR2 is SQIVND (reference sequence). The V segment lost 5 bases and the J segment 1 base; nucleotides outside the gene matches: 9. There are 17 residues in the CDR3. CDR3 nucleotide sequence: TGTGCCAGTAGTTTCGGGACAGGGGGGTTCGGGAACACTGAAGCTTTCTTT. Translation: CASSFGTGGFGNTEAFF.

This clone appeared a few times. The chain recombines TRBV6-6 with TRBJ2-7, with 7 bases identical to TRBD1. The CDR3 is made up of 11 amino acids. Germline V gene sequence: CDR1 MNHNY, CDR2 SVGAGI (reference sequence). The V and J ends lost 5 bases and 5 bases, in that order; junction bases with no gene match: 0. CDR3 region: CASSTGDEQYF. In DNA, the CDR3 is TGTGCCAGCAGTACAGGGGACGAGCAGTACTTC.